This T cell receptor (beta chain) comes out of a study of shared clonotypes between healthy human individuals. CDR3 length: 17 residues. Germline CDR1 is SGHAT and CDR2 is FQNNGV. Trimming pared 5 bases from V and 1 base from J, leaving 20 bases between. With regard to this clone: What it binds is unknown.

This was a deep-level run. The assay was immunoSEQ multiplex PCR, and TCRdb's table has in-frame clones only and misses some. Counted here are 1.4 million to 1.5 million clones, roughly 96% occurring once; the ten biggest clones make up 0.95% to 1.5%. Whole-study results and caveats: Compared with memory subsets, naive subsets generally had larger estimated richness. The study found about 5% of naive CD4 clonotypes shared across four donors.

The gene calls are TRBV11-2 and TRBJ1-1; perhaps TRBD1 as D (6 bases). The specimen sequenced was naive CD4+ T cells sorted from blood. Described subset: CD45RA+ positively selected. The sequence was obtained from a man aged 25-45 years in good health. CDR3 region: CASSPSPRGPGNTEAFF. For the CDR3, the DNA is TGTGCCAGCAGCCCCTCGCCCCGGGGGCCGGGGAACACTGAAGCTTTCTTT.